The T cell receptor beta chain under discussion was sequenced for a study of blood T cell repertoires in COVID-19. Original processing methods: Estimation of nucleated cell counts was performed using reference gene primer amplification. Clones were read by immunoSEQ multiplex PCR, and TCRdb kept only the in-frame ones, dropping some. The DNA was the basis for D and trimming; V, J and clone size are from that table. The sample lists 360,000 or so clones, around 87% occurring once. In germline, CDR1 is SEHNR, CDR2 FQNEAQ (reference sequence). The V segment lost 0 bases and the J segment 6 bases; nucleotides outside the gene matches: 5. The CDR3 extends over 15 amino acids.

The specimen was peripheral blood. The gene calls are TRBV7-9 and TRBJ2-3; TRBD2 aligns across 8 bases. The clonotype comes from a man aged 18 to 29 with active or convalescent COVID-19. The CDR3 DNA reads TGTGCCAGCAGCTTAGCTGGCGGGGGGCGTGATACGCAGTATTTT. Amino acids: CASSLAGGGRDTQYF. The full variable domain, its missing parts supplied by reference TRBV7-9 and TRBJ2-3, is DTGVSQNPRHKITKRGQNVTFRCDPISEHNRLYWYRQTLGQGPEFLTYFQNEAQLEKSRLLSDRFSAERPKGSFSTLEIQRTEQGDSAMYLCASSLAGGGRDTQYFGPGTRLTVL.